One and the same sample provided the 32 T cell receptor beta chains below, sequenced in a study of blood T cell repertoires in COVID-19. The table came from immunoSEQ multiplex PCR; TCRdb's copy has only in-frame clones and leaves some out. Of nearly 350,000 clones in the sample, less than 90% were seen once. What was sequenced was PBMCs or T cells enriched from blood (not recorded which). The receptors stem from a young woman who had recovered from COVID-19.

The rearrangement joins TRBV3-1 (or the pseudogene TRBV3-2) to TRBJ1-4; TRBD1 aligns across 9 bases. CDR3 length: 18 amino acids. With 4 bases clipped from V and 4 bases from J, the junction kept 13 bases outside the gene matches. CDR1 LGHDT and CDR2 YNNKEL come from the germline V gene (reference sequence). The CDR3: CASSRRRDRDRGNEKLFF. The CDR3 DNA is TGTGCCAGCAGCCGCAGGAGGGACAGGGATAGAGGTAATGAAAAACTGTTTTTT.

J is TRBJ1-2 and V is TRBV14; D is possibly TRBD1 (5 bases). V was shortened by 0 bases and J by 4 bases, with 12 bases between the two germline ends. The CDR3 consists of 15 residues. The V gene's germline CDR1 is SGHDN and CDR2 FVKESK. In DNA, the CDR3 is TGTGCCAGCAGCCAAGACAGGGTTGCTGGCTATGGCTACACCTTC. As protein: CASSQDRVAGYGYTF.

V gene TRBV6-5 combines with J gene TRBJ1-2; TRBD1 agrees at 9 bases. Losses at the gene ends were 6 bases for V and 6 bases for J; bases not matched to a gene: 11. The CDR3 has 15 amino acids. Germline V gene lookup returns CDR1 MNHEY and CDR2 SVGAGI. The DNA of the CDR3 is TGTGCCAGCAGATTCCTCTCCGGGACAGGGAATGGCTACACCTTC. Its translation is CASRFLSGTGNGYTF.

This rearrangement joins TRBV10-2 to TRBJ2-5; 7 nucleotides match TRBD1. Germline assignment: CDR1 WSHSY and CDR2 SAAADI. This CDR3 has 14 amino acids. Losses at the gene ends were 0 bases for V and 7 bases for J; bases not matched to a gene: 5. Here the CDR3 DNA reads TGCGCCAGCAGTGAGTCGGGGACAGATGGGACCCAGTACTTC. Translating gives CASSESGTDGTQYF.

The chain links TRBV5-5 to TRBJ2-1, with D possibly TRBD2 on 6 matching bases. CDR1 and CDR2 (germline): SGHKS, YYEKEE (reference sequence). V dropped 2 bases and J dropped 0 bases, with 21 bases sitting between them. This CDR3 spans 19 amino acids. CDR3 nucleotides: TGTGCCAGCAGCTTCCGGGGTGGCGGGGAGAAGAGCTCCTACAATGAGCAGTTCTTC. It translates to CASSFRGGGEKSSYNEQFF.

The chain carries TRBV6-6 and TRBJ2-3; TRBD2 aligns across 14 bases. This CDR3 comprises 17 residues. Germline V gene lookup returns CDR1 MNHNY and CDR2 SVGAGI (reference sequence). The junction had 6 bases not matched to a gene; V was cut back by 5 bases and J by 2 bases. The CDR3 sequence is CASSPWTSGGITDTQYF. The CDR3 DNA reads as TGTGCCAGCAGTCCGTGGACTAGCGGGGGGATCACAGATACGCAGTATTTT.

This clone was observed a single time. The CDR3 protein is CASSTNRDSPLHF. The CDR3 DNA sequence: TGCGCCAGCAGCACTAACAGGGACTCACCCCTCCACTTT. The rearrangement links TRBV5-1 to TRBJ1-6; D is perhaps TRBD1 (6 bases). Germline V CDR1 and CDR2: SGHRS, YFSETQ. The V end lost 4 bases, the J end lost 10 bases, and 12 bases lay between the germline ends. This CDR3 has 13 amino acids.

V and J are TRBV19 and TRBJ2-7; 8 bases map to TRBD1. The trim removed 5 bases at V and 5 bases at J, leaving 17 bases unmatched. Germline V gene data show CDR1 as LNHDA and CDR2 as SQIVND (reference sequence). The CDR3 spans 17 residues. Here the CDR3 reads CASSGRPPGQVGDEQYF. The CDR3 nucleotides are TGTGCCAGTAGTGGCCGACCTCCGGGACAGGTTGGGGACGAGCAGTACTTC.

The chain has TRBV3-1 (or the pseudogene TRBV3-2) and TRBJ2-7; a possible D gene is TRBD1 (6 bases). Germline loops: CDR1 LGHDT, CDR2 YNNKEL (reference sequence). Trimming shortened V by 4 bases and J by 1 base, and 17 bases separated the two germline ends. This CDR3 contains 16 residues. The CDR3 spells CASSPQTGQGSYEQYF. The CDR3 coding sequence is TGTGCCAGCAGCCCTCAAACGGGCCAGGGGTCCTACGAGCAGTACTTC.

The rearrangement joins TRBV4-3 to TRBJ1-2; D is undetermined. Deletions cut 1 base from V and 9 bases from J, with 12 bases between. Germline lookup yields CDR1 LGHNA and CDR2 YSLEER. CDR3 size: 13 residues. The CDR3 bases are TGCGCCAGCAGCCAAGTGGCCTCTCCCAGCTACACCTTC. Translating gives CASSQVASPSYTF.

This chain links TRBV7-8 with TRBJ2-5; 9 bases agree with TRBD1. Germline values: CDR1 SGHVS, CDR2 FQNEAQ. CDR3 length equals 15 residues. V shed 5 bases, J shed 2 bases, and the junction held 6 bases outside the gene matches. The CDR3 region is CASSPGQGRQETQYF. CDR3 in DNA: TGTGCCAGCAGCCCCGGACAGGGGCGACAAGAGACCCAGTACTTC.

The V call is TRBV5-6, the J call TRBJ2-7; perhaps TRBD2 as D (5 bases). Trimming stripped 4 bases from V and 9 bases from J, with 14 bases between. CDR3 size: 12 residues. The germline CDR1 and CDR2 sequences are SGHDT and YYEEEE. The CDR3 DNA follows: TGTGCCAGCAGCCTGGACGGGGTGGGGCAGTACTTC. Amino acids: CASSLDGVGQYF.

The chain carries TRBV2 and TRBJ1-2; D ambiguous. The CDR3 has 12 residues. Germline loops: CDR1 SNHLY, CDR2 FYNNEI. Between the trimmed V and J ends, which lost 4 bases and 6 bases, there was a span of 9 bases. CDR3 residues: CASSGTVDGYTF. Written as DNA, the CDR3 is TGTGCCAGCAGTGGGACTGTAGATGGCTACACCTTC.

This chain connects TRBV10-3 to TRBJ1-4, with 7 bases fitting TRBD1. The germline V gene encodes CDR1 ENHRY and CDR2 SYGVKD. V was clipped by 5 bases and J by 4 bases; unmatched bases: 10. The CDR3 sequence is 16 residues long. CDR3 amino acids: CAISRTRDSFNEKLFF. In DNA form, the CDR3 reads TGTGCCATCAGTAGAACCCGGGACAGCTTTAATGAAAAACTGTTTTTT.

The rearrangement joins TRBV10-3 to TRBJ2-1; TRBD2 matches at 10 bases. The V gene end was trimmed by 4 bases and the J gene end by 0 bases; junction bases not matched to a gene: 3. CDR1 ENHRY and CDR2 SYGVKD come from the germline V gene. The length of the CDR3 is 16 residues. The CDR3 DNA reads as TGTGCCATCAGTGTAGCTAGCGGGGGCTCCTACAATGAGCAGTTCTTC. Amino acid sequence: CAISVASGGSYNEQFF.

This chain connects TRBV7-2 to TRBJ1-1; the D gene is possibly TRBD1 (5 bases). The CDR3 contains 15 residues. The germline CDR1 and CDR2 sequences are SGHTA and FQGNSA. Trimming shortened V by 1 base and J by 0 bases, and 9 bases separated the two germline ends. CDR3 protein: CASSLGGRLNTEAFF. Written as DNA, the CDR3 is TGTGCCAGCAGCTTAGGGGGCAGGCTGAACACTGAAGCTTTCTTT.

This clone was recorded only once. This chain connects TRBV18 to TRBJ2-2, with D possibly matching TRBD1 (6 bases). Germline V gene sequence: CDR1 KGHSH, CDR2 LQKENI. The CDR3 has 16 residues. V was cut by 3 bases and J by 0 bases, with 11 bases left in between. The CDR3 region is CASSPIEGANTGELFF. The DNA for the CDR3 is TGTGCCAGCTCACCTATTGAGGGGGCGAACACCGGGGAGCTGTTTTTT.

This clone was seen once. The rearrangement links TRBV4-2 to TRBJ1-1; tentatively, D is TRBD1 (6 bases). The CDR3 is 15 residues long. The V end lost 2 bases, the J end lost 3 bases, and 13 bases lay between the germline ends. CDR1 and CDR2 from the germline V gene are LGHNA and YNFKEQ. The CDR3 coding sequence is TGTGCCAGCAGCCAAAACGGACAGAGAGACACTGAAGCTTTCTTT. Translation: CASSQNGQRDTEAFF.

CDR3 sequence reads: CASSHTPGTGNTEAFF. CDR3 DNA: TGCGCCAGCAGCCATACACCCGGGACAGGGAACACTGAAGCTTTCTTT. This chain links TRBV4-1 with TRBJ1-1; TRBD1 matches at 8 bases. The length of the CDR3 is 16 residues. V lost 3 bases, J lost 1 base, and 7 bases stayed unmatched. Germline V gene sequence: CDR1 MGHRA, CDR2 YSYEKL.

This clone was counted once. The gene calls are TRBV6-5 and TRBJ2-7, with a weak D call TRBD1 (6 bases). V was pared by 0 bases and J by 2 bases, with 8 bases between. The CDR3 extends over 14 amino acids. Germline CDR1 is MNHEY and CDR2 is SVGAGI. Here the CDR3 DNA reads TGTGCCAGCAGTTACTCGCCAGGGGCCTACGAGCAGTACTTC. Translating gives CASSYSPGAYEQYF.

The J gene is TRBJ2-3, the V gene TRBV6-5; TRBD2 matches 11 bases. The CDR3 has 15 residues. The trim removed 8 bases at V and 2 bases at J, leaving 6 bases unmatched. The germline V gene has CDR1 MNHEY and CDR2 SVGAGI. The CDR3 sequence: CASRGLADPTDTQYF. The CDR3 region has the DNA TGTGCCAGCCGGGGACTAGCGGACCCCACAGATACGCAGTATTTT.

The rearrangement joins TRBV2 to TRBJ2-1, with 8 bases identical to TRBD1. This CDR3 contains 13 residues. V lost 6 bases to trimming and J lost 8 bases; unmatched junction nucleotides: 6. From germline, CDR1 is SNHLY and CDR2 FYNNEI. As DNA, the CDR3 is TGTGCCAGCAGCGCCAGGACAGGGTATGAGCAGTTCTTC. It specifies CASSARTGYEQFF.

Of note for this clone: The same CDR3 also results from other DNA sequences found in this sample. This chain connects TRBV5-4 to TRBJ1-1; D is perhaps TRBD1 (5 bases). The germline CDR1 and CDR2 sequences are SGHNT and YYREEE (reference sequence). The CDR3 loop spans 13 amino acids. V lost 4 bases, J lost 1 base, and 8 bases lay in between. CDR3 protein: CASSPGGNTEAFF. The CDR3 DNA is TGTGCCAGCAGCCCGGGGGGGAACACTGAAGCTTTCTTT.

This clone has just a few counts. The chain uses TRBV7-9 and TRBJ1-2, with 10 positions matching TRBD1. This CDR3 region has 17 residues. V lost 5 bases to trimming and J lost 7 bases; unmatched junction nucleotides: 16. CDR1 SEHNR and CDR2 FQNEAQ come from the germline V gene (reference sequence). This CDR3 is CASSHDRGLGTGSGYTF. The CDR3 nucleotides read TGTGCCAGCAGCCACGACAGGGGGCTAGGGACTGGGAGTGGCTACACCTTC.

The rearrangement links TRBV6-5 to TRBJ2-1; TRBD2 matches 9 bases. The CDR3 runs 15 residues. The germline gives CDR1 MNHEY, CDR2 SVGAGI. Trimming cost V 0 bases and J 10 bases; bases outside gene matches: 7. The CDR3, as DNA: TGTGCCAGCAGTTACTCGCTAGCGGGGCTTGGGGAGCAGTTCTTC. This sequence encodes CASSYSLAGLGEQFF.

This chain joins TRBV5-1 and TRBJ2-7; D is perhaps TRBD2 (7 bases). CDR3 length equals 16 residues. V lost 3 bases, J lost 2 bases, and 18 bases lay in between. Germline V gene lookup returns CDR1 SGHRS and CDR2 YFSETQ. In DNA, the CDR3 is TGCGCCAGCAGCTCGGGGGGCAGGTATAGTCCCTACGAGCAGTACTTC. Translated, it gives CASSSGGRYSPYEQYF. The whole variable domain, remainder taken from reference TRBV5-1 and TRBJ2-7, is KAGVTQTPRYLIKTRGQQVTLSCSPISGHRSVSWYQQTPGQGLQFLFEYFSETQRNKGNFPGRFSGRQFSNSRSEMNVSTLELGDSALYLCASSSGGRYSPYEQYFGPGTRLTVT.

This rearrangement joins TRBV11-2 to TRBJ1-4; tentatively, D is TRBD1 (6 bases). The V gene lost 1 base and the J gene lost 8 bases, with 17 bases spanning the gap. The CDR3 covers 16 residues. The germline CDR1 and CDR2 sequences are SGHAT and FQNNGV. This CDR3 reads CASSLGFTGPTEKLFF. The CDR3 DNA reads as TGTGCCAGCAGCTTAGGTTTTACAGGGCCCACGGAAAAACTGTTTTTT.

The genes are TRBV5-1 and TRBJ1-2; D call uncertain. The germline gives CDR1 SGHRS, CDR2 YFSETQ. CDR3 length equals 15 residues. V lost 1 base and J lost 4, with 14 bases in between. The CDR3 DNA sequence: TGCGCCAGCAGCTTGTACCGAAAGAACATCTATGGCTACACCTTC. Protein: CASSLYRKNIYGYTF.

The chain links TRBV5-1 to TRBJ2-2; 10 bases line up with TRBD1. V trimming: 4 bases; J trimming: 4 bases; junction bases outside the gene matches: 7. CDR1 is SGHRS, CDR2 YFSETQ, per germline. This CDR3 is built from 16 residues. This CDR3 is CASSPSGQGPTGELFF. The CDR3 DNA reads as TGCGCCAGCAGCCCCTCGGGACAGGGGCCCACCGGGGAGCTGTTTTTT.

This rearrangement joins TRBV2 to TRBJ1-6; D remains ambiguous. There are 13 residues in the CDR3. Germline-derived CDR1 and CDR2 are SNHLY and FYNNEI. V shed 2 bases and J shed 7 bases, with 6 bases lying between them. This CDR3 is CASSERRNSPLHF. In DNA, the CDR3 is TGTGCCAGCAGTGAAAGGAGGAATTCACCCCTCCACTTT.

Regarding this clone: The same CDR3 is also encoded by other DNA sequences in this sample. The rearrangement links TRBV5-1 to TRBJ1-1; D ambiguous. Germline assignment: CDR1 SGHRS and CDR2 YFSETQ. This CDR3 comprises 14 residues. Trimming removed 0 bases from V and 2 bases from J, with 8 bases in between. The CDR3 region has the DNA TGCGCCAGCAGCTTGGATCGGGGAAACACTGAAGCTTTCTTT. Translating it yields CASSLDRGNTEAFF.

The gene calls are TRBV9 and TRBJ2-1; 9 bases map to TRBD2. V shed 2 bases, J shed 7 bases, and the junction held 16 bases outside the gene matches. The CDR3 sequence is 18 residues long. Per germline, CDR1 SGDLS and CDR2 YYNGEE. CDR3: CASSVRGMGLAATNEQFF. The CDR3 nucleotides are TGTGCCAGCAGCGTCAGGGGGATGGGACTAGCAGCCACTAATGAGCAGTTCTTC.